The 29 T cell receptor beta chains listed next were all sequenced from one sample in a study of vaccination and CD4 T cells after COVID-19. No antigens are known for them. Sample treatment: approximately 9-day PBMC culture with coronavirus spike peptide pools or control peptides (ViraFEST assay). Cultured CD4+ T-cell DNA underwent Oncomine TCR Beta short-read sequencing. One entry per CDR3 protein, called by TCRdb with MiXCR from the PCR reads. Of 9,500 to 13,000 distinct CDR3 sequences listed, under 85% were seen once; the top ten hold about 16%. The source material was CD4+ T cells from blood, cultured in vitro. These receptors originate from a human donor who had recovered from COVID-19.

The J gene is TRBJ1-2, the V gene TRBV28; 9 bases map to TRBD1. V shed 3 bases, J shed 6 bases, and the junction held 8 bases outside the gene matches. Germline values: CDR1 MDHEN, CDR2 SYDVKM. The CDR3 extends over 15 amino acids. Here the CDR3 DNA reads TGTGCCAGCAGTTTTACTTCGGGACAGGGTAATGGCTACACCTTC. It codes for CASSFTSGQGNGYTF.

The chain employs TRBV28 and TRBJ1-5; 7 nucleotides agree with TRBD1. V shed 7 bases and J 5 bases; nucleotides not matched to a gene: 8. The germline CDR1 and CDR2 sequences are MDHEN and SYDVKM. The CDR3 consists of 14 residues. CDR3 nucleotides: TGTGCCAGCAACCTCAGGGGGTACTATCAGCCCCAGCATTTT. It yields the protein CASNLRGYYQPQHF.

This clonotype showed up just once. V gene TRBV20-1 combines with J gene TRBJ1-2; no definite D call. This CDR3 contains 13 residues. Germline V CDR1 and CDR2: DFQATT, SNEGSKA (reference sequence). V was pared by 6 bases and J by 1 base, with 12 bases between. CDR3 protein: CSAPKIVNYGYTF. As DNA, the CDR3 is TGCAGTGCCCCGAAAATAGTTAACTATGGCTACACCTTC.

This clonotype was seen just once. This chain uses TRBV20-1 with TRBJ2-7; 7 bases are a match to TRBD1. Germline trimming cut 6 bases from V and 0 bases from J; bases unmatched to any gene: 11. This CDR3 spans 15 amino acids. Per the germline V gene, CDR1 is DFQATT and CDR2 is SNEGSKA (reference sequence). The CDR3 nucleotides read TGCAGTGCCTACTTTACAGGGGAAAGCTCCTACGAGCAGTACTTC. Encoded protein: CSAYFTGESSYEQYF.

As DNA, the CDR3 is TGTGCCAGCAGTGAAGTCCCTAGCGGGACCTTGAGCTTGTTCTTC. Protein: CASSEVPSGTLSLFF. This chain uses TRBV2 with TRBJ2-1, with 9 bases identical to TRBD2. CDR1 and CDR2 (germline): SNHLY, FYNNEI. After removal of 1 base from V and 15 bases from J, the junction contained 13 bases not matched to a gene. The length of the CDR3 is 15 residues.

The rearrangement uses TRBV20-1 and TRBJ1-2; 8 bases are a match to TRBD1. Per the germline V gene, CDR1 is DFQATT and CDR2 is SNEGSKA (reference sequence). The length of the CDR3 is 15 residues. J gave up 2 bases and V 5 bases, and 10 bases lay outside the gene matches. In DNA form, the CDR3 reads TGCAGTGCTTATCGGACAGGGTCGATGAACTATGGCTACACCTTC. It yields the protein CSAYRTGSMNYGYTF.

The genes are TRBV6-5 and TRBJ1-1, with 7 bases aligning to TRBD1. This CDR3 region has 17 residues. V lost 0 bases to trimming and J lost 3 bases; unmatched junction nucleotides: 10. The germline V gene encodes CDR1 MNHEY and CDR2 SVGAGI. The CDR3 DNA sequence: TGTGCCAGCAGTTACTCGAGGGGCGGCAGGGGGTACACTGAAGCTTTCTTT. It specifies CASSYSRGGRGYTEAFF.

The chain has TRBV12-3 or TRBV12-4 and TRBJ1-5; D gene ambiguous. V was clipped by 3 bases and J by 6 bases, with 9 bases between them. This CDR3 contains 13 residues. CDR3 nucleotides: TGTGCCAGCAGTTTGAGAGGGCGTCAGCCCCAGCATTTT. Translation: CASSLRGRQPQHF.

The J gene is TRBJ1-6, the V gene TRBV19; TRBD1 might be the D (6 bases). Germline V gives CDR1 LNHDA, CDR2 SQIVND (reference sequence). The V and J ends lost 7 bases and 7 bases respectively, with 14 bases between them. The CDR3 extends over 14 amino acids. For the CDR3, the DNA is TGTGCCAGTAACATAGGGGGGCCGAATTCACCCCTCCACTTT. It encodes CASNIGGPNSPLHF.

This clonotype was seen a handful of times. V gene TRBV5-6 combines with J gene TRBJ2-7; possibly TRBD1 or TRBD2 for D (6 bases each). Germline loops: CDR1 SGHDT, CDR2 YYEEEE. This CDR3 region has 16 residues. Deletions cut 0 bases from V and 3 bases from J, with 16 bases between. CDR3 bases: TGTGCCAGCAGCTTGGCCCGTGGGGGGCTGGACTACGAGCAGTACTTC. It encodes CASSLARGGLDYEQYF. The variable domain in full, with the rest retrieved from reference TRBV5-6 and TRBJ2-7, is DAGVTQSPTHLIKTRGQQVTLRCSPKSGHDTVSWYQQALGQGPQFIFQYYEEEERQRGNFPDRFSGHQFPNYSSELNVNALLLGDSALYLCASSLARGGLDYEQYFGPGTRLTVT.

V and J are TRBV10-3 and TRBJ2-3, with D unclear. With 4 bases removed from V and 0 bases from J, the gap between germline ends came to 14 bases. The germline V gene encodes CDR1 ENHRY and CDR2 SYGVKD. This CDR3 region has 16 residues. The CDR3 protein is CAISGSGGPSTDTQYF. The CDR3, as DNA: TGTGCCATCAGTGGGTCGGGCGGCCCTAGCACAGATACGCAGTATTTT.

This clonotype is large in the sample. V is TRBV6-5 and J is TRBJ2-5; 11 nucleotides match TRBD2. Germline values: CDR1 MNHEY, CDR2 SVGAGI. The CDR3 sequence is 15 residues long. Trimming at V came to 4 bases and at J to 1 base, leaving 2 bases not matched to a gene. The CDR3 coding sequence is TGTGCCAGCAGTTGGACTAGCGGGTCCCAAGAGACCCAGTACTTC. Translation gives CASSWTSGSQETQYF.

This sequence joins TRBV7-2 and TRBJ1-5; 7 positions agree with TRBD1. From germline, CDR1 is SGHTA and CDR2 FQGNSA. This CDR3 is built from 14 residues. J was trimmed by 5 bases and V by 5 bases; bases with no gene match: 6. CDR3 DNA sequence: TGTGCCAGCAGCCTAAGGGGGCTAGATCAGCCCCAGCATTTT. Translating it yields CASSLRGLDQPQHF. Full variable domain (missing parts from reference TRBV7-2 and TRBJ1-5): GAGVSQSPSNKVTEKGKDVELRCDPISGHTALYWYRQSLGQGLEFLIYFQGNSAPDKSGLPSDRFSAERTGGSVSTLTIQRTQQEDSAVYLCASSLRGLDQPQHFGDGTRLSIL.

This chain links TRBV20-1 with TRBJ1-5; D unclear. The germline V gene has CDR1 DFQATT and CDR2 SNEGSKA (reference sequence). Between the trimmed V and J ends, which lost 1 base and 2 bases, there was a span of 9 bases. The CDR3 runs to 14 residues. The CDR3, as DNA: TGCAGTGCTAGAGTTTCTAGAGGCAATCAGCCCCAGCATTTT. It is translated as CSARVSRGNQPQHF.

V gene TRBV6-1 combines with J gene TRBJ2-1; TRBD2 is a possible D gene (6 bases). This CDR3 region has 15 residues. Deletions cut 6 bases from V and 5 bases from J, with 17 bases between. Germline CDR1 reads MNHNS; CDR2 reads SASEGT. CDR3 in DNA: TGTGCCAGCAGAGCGGACTACTCTGGAGACAATGAGCAGTTCTTC. It yields the protein CASRADYSGDNEQFF.

This clonotype has just a few counts. The chain links TRBV20-1 to TRBJ2-5; D gene ambiguous. The germline V and J ends were trimmed by 5 bases and 2 bases, with 15 bases remaining between them. The CDR3 has 14 amino acids. Germline assignment: CDR1 DFQATT and CDR2 SNEGSKA (reference sequence). The DNA of the CDR3 is TGCAGTGCTGAGAAGCTAGACAAGCAAGAGACCCAGTACTTC. Translating gives CSAEKLDKQETQYF.

The rearrangement joins TRBV7-6 to TRBJ2-5; D call uncertain. This CDR3 is 11 amino acids long. Germline loops: CDR1 SGHVS, CDR2 FNYEAQ. The germline V and J ends were trimmed by 5 bases and 5 bases, with 6 bases remaining between them. The CDR3 bases are TGTGCCAGCAGCGCAGACGAGACCCAGTACTTC. As protein: CASSADETQYF.

This clonotype was seen only once. The chain combines TRBV21-1 with TRBJ1-5; TRBD1, the table's D call, lacks a check against the DNA. TRBV21-1 is a recognized pseudogene. The CDR3 contains 15 residues. The CDR3 nucleotides are TGTGCCAGCAGCAATCAGGGGATGGTGGATCAGCCCCAGCATTTT. The encoded protein is CASSNQGMVDQPQHF.

The CDR3 protein is CASSRDRESYEQYF. The CDR3 nucleotides are TGCGCCAGCAGCCGGGACAGGGAATCCTACGAGCAGTACTTC. The V call is TRBV5-1, the J call TRBJ2-7, with 9 bases that match TRBD1. With V trimmed by 4 bases and J by 1 base, 3 bases remained unmatched. This CDR3 is 14 amino acids long. Per germline, CDR1 SGHRS and CDR2 YFSETQ.

The genes are TRBV7-2 and TRBJ1-3; D gene uncertain. Germline CDR1 and CDR2: SGHTA and FQGNSA. The CDR3 spans 15 residues. With 1 base removed from V and 0 bases from J, the gap between germline ends came to 7 bases. In nucleotides, the CDR3 is TGTGCCAGCAGCTTAGGTGATCTCTCTGGAAACACCATATATTTT. Amino acid sequence: CASSLGDLSGNTIYF.

This chain connects TRBV7-9 to TRBJ1-2; tentatively, D is TRBD1 (5 bases). The V gene lost 5 bases and the J gene lost 8 bases, with 15 bases spanning the gap. CDR1 and CDR2 (germline): SEHNR, FQNEAQ (reference sequence). The CDR3 spans 13 residues. The CDR3 is CASSEGLVGGYTF. The CDR3 bases are TGTGCCAGCAGCGAGGGGCTGGTGGGAGGCTACACCTTC.

This chain links TRBV20-1 with TRBJ2-2; 11 bases match TRBD2. The CDR3 has 18 residues. The germline V gene has CDR1 DFQATT and CDR2 SNEGSKA (reference sequence). Losses at the gene ends were 1 base for V and 3 bases for J; bases not matched to a gene: 10. The CDR3 bases are TGCAGTGCTAGAGGCAGGATTAGCGGGAGGGCGGACACCGGGGAGCTGTTTTTT. The encoded protein is CSARGRISGRADTGELFF.

This clonotype was seen once. The junction does not match germline at one end; this may be a read error. V gene TRBV30 combines with J gene TRBJ1-2; TRBD1 might be the D (5 bases). This CDR3 is 14 amino acids long. CDR1 and CDR2 from the germline V gene are GTSNPN and SVGIG (reference sequence). The CDR3 DNA reads TGTGCCTGGAGTGTACCCGGGGGAATGCGTGGCAACACCTTC. This encodes CAWSVPGGMRGNTF.

This clonotype turned up a few times. The V and J genes are TRBV27 and TRBJ1-2; D is possibly TRBD1 (6 bases). Germline V gives CDR1 MNHEY, CDR2 SMNVEV (reference sequence). The CDR3 contains 15 residues. V lost 3 bases, J lost 4 bases, and 15 bases lay in between. CDR3: CASSFNVGGGYGYTF. CDR3 nucleotide sequence: TGTGCCAGCAGTTTCAATGTAGGGGGTGGCTATGGCTACACCTTC.

The V and J genes are TRBV6-2 or TRBV6-3 and TRBJ2-7; 10 bases map to TRBD2. CDR3 length: 14 residues. The germline gives CDR1 MNHEY, CDR2 SVGEGT. The V gene end was trimmed by 6 bases and the J gene end by 0 bases; junction bases not matched to a gene: 2. The CDR3 sequence is CASRPSGSSYEQYF. The CDR3 DNA sequence: TGTGCCAGCAGGCCTAGCGGGAGCTCCTACGAGCAGTACTTC.

The CDR3 region is CSARVRRTGVDTEAFF. CDR3 coding DNA: TGCAGTGCTAGAGTTAGGCGGACGGGAGTGGACACTGAAGCTTTCTTT. V usage is TRBV20-1 and J usage is TRBJ1-1, with unresolved D. Germline values: CDR1 DFQATT, CDR2 SNEGSKA (reference sequence). The CDR3 extends over 16 amino acids. V was cut by 1 base and J by 3 bases, with 18 bases left in between.

This rearrangement joins TRBV6-5 to TRBJ1-2; maybe TRBD1 (5 bases). V dropped 4 bases and J dropped 8 bases, with 20 bases sitting between them. The CDR3 contains 15 residues. The germline V gene encodes CDR1 MNHEY and CDR2 SVGAGI. CDR3 DNA sequence: TGTGCCAGCAGTTCCGCGGAGGGCAGGGCCGTGGGCTACACCTTC. Translation gives CASSSAEGRAVGYTF.

The V gene is TRBV28, the J gene TRBJ1-1; D perhaps matches TRBD1 (5 bases). This CDR3 is built from 14 residues. V dropped 4 bases and J dropped 1 base, with 10 bases sitting between them. From germline, CDR1 is MDHEN and CDR2 SYDVKM. CDR3 protein: CASSSGTANTEAFF. DNA for the CDR3: TGTGCCAGCAGTTCCGGGACCGCGAACACTGAAGCTTTCTTT.

The V gene is TRBV6-2 or TRBV6-3, the J gene TRBJ2-3; 7 bases are shared with TRBD2. The CDR3 totals 14 residues. CDR1 is MNHEY, CDR2 SVGEGT, per germline. With 2 bases clipped from V and 4 bases from J, the junction kept 3 bases outside the gene matches. The CDR3, as DNA: TGTGCCAGCAGTTACGGGGGGGACGCAGATACGCAGTATTTT. Translated, it gives CASSYGGDADTQYF.